These 14 T cell receptor beta chains share one sample of origin, sequenced in a study of T-cell reconstitution after alpha-beta-depleted transplantation in children. During its preparation, the TCRbeta library received unique molecular identifiers. TCRdb recomputed calls from the PCR reads with MiXCR, one row per CDR3 protein. Of 490,000 or so distinct CDR3 sequences listed, under 12% are singletons. The sample here was PBMCs, taken before TCRalphabeta/CD19-depleted stem cell transplant. Receptors originate from a child younger than 10 with inherited bone marrow failure, due to receive a stem cell transplant.

This clonotype turned up a few times. The chain is built from TRBV9 and TRBJ2-1, with TRBD2 as a possible D gene (5 bases). V gave up 8 bases and J gave up 1 base, with 13 bases separating them. Germline V gene lookup returns CDR1 SGDLS and CDR2 YYNGEE. The CDR3 is made up of 14 amino acids. The CDR3 sequence: CASREADSYNEQFF. The CDR3 nucleotides read TGTGCCAGTCGCGAAGCGGATTCCTACAATGAGCAGTTCTTC.

The chain recombines TRBV30 with TRBJ1-1; tentative D call: TRBD1 (6 bases). The CDR3 is 13 amino acids. Germline CDR1 GTSNPN, CDR2 SVGIG (reference sequence). Deletions cut 1 base from V and 4 bases from J, with 10 bases between. The CDR3 loop is CAWSAGAATEAFF. The DNA of the CDR3 is TGTGCCTGGAGTGCGGGGGCCGCCACTGAAGCTTTCTTT.

This clonotype was seen at least ten times. CDR3 sequence: CATSPGGVSGANVLTF. CDR3 DNA sequence: TGTGCCACCAGCCCCGGAGGCGTGTCTGGGGCCAACGTCCTGACTTTC. The chain is built from TRBV15 and TRBJ2-6; perhaps TRBD2 as D (5 bases). CDR3 length: 16 residues. Germline V gives CDR1 LNHNV, CDR2 YYDKDF (reference sequence). Trimming left V 5 bases short and J 1 base short, with 12 bases between.

In this sample, this clonotype turned up many times. V and J are TRBV29-1 and TRBJ2-1, with D perhaps TRBD1 (6 bases). Germline-derived CDR1 and CDR2 are SQVTM and ANQGSEA. This CDR3 has 16 residues. Trimming stripped 5 bases from V and 3 bases from J, with 20 bases between. CDR3 bases: TGCAGCGTTCCTGGGGGCCCCGAGGGCGGCTACAATGAGCAGTTCTTC. It encodes CSVPGGPEGGYNEQFF.

The sample holds many counts of this clonotype. The chain combines TRBV7-2 with TRBJ1-1, with D unresolved. The CDR3 is made up of 13 amino acids. CDR1 is SGHTA and CDR2 is FQGNSA in the germline V gene. With 3 bases removed from V and 1 base from J, the gap between germline ends came to 6 bases. The CDR3 region is CASSFGRNTEAFF. The CDR3 DNA reads as TGTGCCAGCAGCTTTGGTAGGAACACTGAAGCTTTCTTT.

The rearrangement joins TRBV23-1 to TRBJ2-2; tentative D call: TRBD1 (5 bases). TRBV23-1 is sorted into the ORF group, with uncertain function. The V gene lost 6 bases and the J gene lost 2 bases, with 31 bases spanning the gap. This CDR3 is built from 21 residues. Written as DNA, the CDR3 is TGCGCCAGCAGCTCCAAACCAAGACCGTCAGGGCGCACCGAAAACACCGGGGAGCTGTTTTTT. Its protein product is CASSSKPRPSGRTENTGELFF.

There are a few counts of this clonotype. A much more abundant neighbour one base away suggests this may be a read error. The V gene is TRBV7-9, the J gene TRBJ2-1; tentatively, D is TRBD2 (5 bases). Germline V gene sequence: CDR1 SEHNR, CDR2 FQNEAQ (reference sequence). The CDR3 consists of 16 residues. The CDR3 coding sequence is TGTGCCAGCACCACCAGCGAGGGTAGCTCCTACAATGAGCTGTTCTTC. This sequence encodes CASTTSEGSSYNELFF.

This clonotype has ten or more counts. V usage is TRBV27 and J usage is TRBJ2-1; TRBD1 matches at 12 bases. CDR1 and CDR2 from the germline V gene are MNHEY and SMNVEV (reference sequence). This CDR3 is 21 amino acids long. Trimming cost V 4 bases and J 0 bases; bases outside gene matches: 16. This CDR3 is CASSSPRGQGAYSLSYNEQFF. Written as DNA, the CDR3 is TGTGCCAGCAGTTCCCCAAGGGGACAGGGGGCTTACTCCCTCTCCTACAATGAGCAGTTCTTC.

This clonotype was detected a few times. The rearrangement uses TRBV7-2 and TRBJ2-5; D call uncertain. Germline V gives CDR1 SGHTA, CDR2 FQGNSA. Between the trimmed V and J ends, which lost 7 bases and 0 bases, there was a span of 12 bases. The CDR3 loop spans 14 amino acids. In nucleotides, the CDR3 is TGTGCCAGCACCCCCGCTCTGTACCAAGAGACCCAGTACTTC. This codes for CASTPALYQETQYF.

This clonotype was recorded at least ten times. The chain carries TRBV5-1 and TRBJ2-5, with 11 bases fitting TRBD2. The CDR3 has 15 residues. Trimming removed 5 bases from V and 2 bases from J; junction bases left unmatched: 5. Germline lookup yields CDR1 SGHRS and CDR2 YFSETQ. The CDR3 sequence is CASRSGTSGQETQYF. Written as DNA, the CDR3 is TGCGCCAGCAGATCGGGGACTAGCGGTCAAGAGACCCAGTACTTC.

Many counts were recorded for this clonotype. The genes are TRBV15 and TRBJ1-1; D is unclear. Germline V lookup: CDR1 LNHNV, CDR2 YYDKDF (reference sequence). The germline V and J ends were trimmed by 5 bases and 1 base, with 8 bases remaining between them. There are 13 residues in the CDR3. The CDR3 coding sequence is TGTGCCACCAGCGGGCATCCGAACACTGAAGCTTTCTTT. Protein product: CATSGHPNTEAFF.

This clonotype was counted ten times or more. V gene TRBV7-2 combines with J gene TRBJ1-1; 7 nucleotides agree with TRBD1. Germline assignment: CDR1 SGHTA and CDR2 FQGNSA. V shed 5 bases and J 4 bases; nucleotides not matched to a gene: 4. The CDR3 runs to 13 residues. CDR3 DNA sequence: TGTGCCAGCAGCGTCGACAGGGCCACTGAAGCTTTCTTT. It specifies CASSVDRATEAFF.

The V call is TRBV30, the J call TRBJ2-7; 10 bases map to TRBD2. The CDR3 contains 12 residues. Germline CDR1 is GTSNPN and CDR2 is SVGIG (reference sequence). After removal of 5 bases from V and 3 bases from J, the junction contained 1 base not matched to a gene. CDR3 region: CAWGTSDYEQYF. The CDR3 DNA sequence: TGTGCCTGGGGGACTAGCGACTACGAGCAGTACTTC.

CDR3 DNA: TGTGCCAGCAGCTCGGGGACCGGGGAGCTGTTTTTT. This sequence encodes CASSSGTGELFF. The rearrangement links TRBV5-4 to TRBJ2-2, with D tentatively TRBD2 (5 bases). Per the germline V gene, CDR1 is SGHNT and CDR2 is YYREEE (reference sequence). The CDR3 length is 12 residues. Deletions cut 3 bases from V and 5 bases from J, with 5 bases between.